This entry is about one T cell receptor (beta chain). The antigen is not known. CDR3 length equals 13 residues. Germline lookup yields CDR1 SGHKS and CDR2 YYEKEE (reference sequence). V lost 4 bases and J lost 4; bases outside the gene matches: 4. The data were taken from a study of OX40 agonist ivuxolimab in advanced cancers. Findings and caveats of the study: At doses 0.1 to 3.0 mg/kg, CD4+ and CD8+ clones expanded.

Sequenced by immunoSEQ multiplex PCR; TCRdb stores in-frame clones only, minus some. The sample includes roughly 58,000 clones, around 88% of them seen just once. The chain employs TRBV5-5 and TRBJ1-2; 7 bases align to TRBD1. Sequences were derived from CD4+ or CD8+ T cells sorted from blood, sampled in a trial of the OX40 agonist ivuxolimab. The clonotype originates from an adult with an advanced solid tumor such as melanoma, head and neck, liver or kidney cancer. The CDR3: CASSVGTVYGYTF. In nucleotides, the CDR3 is TGTGCCAGCAGCGTCGGGACAGTCTATGGCTACACCTTC.